This paragraph reports one T cell receptor (beta chain). Its antigen is undetermined. The sample belongs to a study of monozygotic twins with inflammatory bowel disease. Overall study findings and caveats: Especially where disease activity was present, IBD patients had fewer clonotypes in common with others than healthy twins did.

This CDR3 is 14 amino acids long. TCRdb reprocessed the 5' RACE reads, with one entry per CDR3 protein and no DNA. The sample holds over 150,000 distinct CDR3 sequences. The genes are TRBV12-3 or TRBV12-4 and TRBJ1-1; TCRdb picks TRBD1, but there is no DNA to check that call. The sequenced sample consisted of blood. The origin of this receptor is a human donor with ulcerative colitis or Crohn's disease, or a healthy co-twin of an affected twin (not recorded which). The CDR3 loop is CASNPGQGLPEAFF.